This T cell receptor (beta chain) was retrieved from a study of T cells in women clearing cervical HPV infection. Study overall: Control women cleared a single incident HPV16 infection within 12 months.

Study-wide points: Timing of associations relative to infection is unclear; T-cell subsets were not isolated.

Profiled with immunoSEQ multiplex PCR; TCRdb holds only in-frame clones, not every one. Here the sample table reports approximately 37,000 clones. On this clone itself: The target antigen is unknown. The read gets to within 3 residues of the CDR3 end, and the germline J gene fills in the rest.

Germline-derived CDR1 and CDR2 are MNHEY and SVGEGT. The CDR3 is 14 residues long. This TCR derives from a woman between 18 and 70 years old with a cervical HPV16 infection that either progressed to CIN3+ or cleared (not recorded which). Input material: blood buffy coat. This sequence joins TRBV6-2 or TRBV6-3 and TRBJ2-3; TRBD2 matches at 7 bases. Incomplete CDR3 DNA: TGTGCCAGCAGTTTTGCGGGAGTAAAAGAGACG. Protein: CASSFAGVKET. The whole CDR3 is CASSFAGVKETQYF.